This T cell receptor (beta chain) was identified during a study of cytomegalovirus exposure and HLA in healthy donors. Notes on this clone: As yet, its antigen is unknown.

With 60 Vbeta and 13 Jbeta primers, the PCR was carried out. Assay used: immunoSEQ multiplex PCR; TCRdb lists only in-frame clones, some missing. This table holds about 110,000 clones, 78% found once. Study observations and caveats: TCR beta V segments were, for the most part, productive about 87% or about 30% of the time in an earlier analysis.

The clonotype originates from a man aged 25 to 45 in good health and CMV-seronegative. Input material: PBMCs.

The CDR3 DNA is TGTGCCAGCAGCGGGACTAGCGAGACACACAATGAGCAGTTCTTC. Protein: CASSGTSETHNEQFF. This chain joins TRBV2 and TRBJ2-1; 10 bases agree with TRBD2. V shed 6 bases and J 5 bases; nucleotides not matched to a gene: 7. The CDR3 contains 15 residues. Per germline, CDR1 SNHLY and CDR2 FYNNEI.